The source of this TCR beta chain is a study of T cell repertoires in ileal Crohn's disease (dated by TCRdb to the late 2010s). Some background on the complete study: The median duration of disease was 7.5 to 9.5 years, and at the time of surgery 35% of patients were active smokers. All patients had surgery for a complication: stricturing disease in 61% and penetrating disease in around 40%. Roughly half of the patients were given postoperative therapy, with 11 to 12 receiving thiopurines and around 18 receiving anti-TNF agents. Neoterminal ileum biopsies obtained at postoperative colonoscopy were designated as M6 samples. TCR repertoire analysis was done in some 60 Crohn's disease patients from a prospective multicentre cohort. The study was conducted in parallel with a multicentre cohort that was designed to identify predictors of early endoscopic recurrence following ileocolonic resection. A Rutgeerts score above i0 was used to define endoscopic postoperative recurrence. The study sequenced 150 to 200 mucosal samples from a few dozen patients, taken at several locations on the surgical specimen and at postoperative endoscopy. The paper's findings and limits, for the study overall: Sorted CD8 T cells carried more high-frequency clones than CD4 T cells, suggesting mucosal expansions were mainly CD8. Only a subgroup of patients, of unstated size, had mucosal CD4 and CD8 T cells sorted and sequenced. Endoscopic recurrence was found to be associated with higher high-frequency clone percentages at surgery, and recurrence was observed in all patients with clonality above 26.8% (18/57). Compared with non-smokers, patients who were active smokers at surgery showed a significantly higher proportion of clonal expansions (25.9% vs 17.9%, p=0.02). The timing of postoperative endoscopy varied within the first year after surgery, and the median delay was 6.9 months.

On this clone itself: Its target antigen remains unknown. One base away there is no much larger clone; base qualities are not given.

From the germline V gene, CDR1 is LGHNA and CDR2 is YNFKEQ. Including cysteine and phenylalanine, the CDR3 has 13 amino acids. The DNA shown is the 39-base CDR3, in frame from base 1. V was cut back by 2 bases and J by 4 bases, leaving a gap of 9 bases between them. For commercial TCRB immunosequencing, 400 to 550 nanograms of biopsy DNA were submitted for each sample. Adaptive Biotechnology amplified the CDR3 regions from genomic DNA with a two-step multiplex PCR designed to control amplification bias. Primers for every V and J gene segment were used in the first PCR, and barcodes and Illumina adapters were added in the second PCR. CDR3 libraries were sequenced using an Illumina instrument. The study's own analysis went as follows. Analysis combined the vendor-provided pipelines with custom analysis of raw data in R/Bioconductor under R version 3.3.0. Clonality, which ranges from 0 to 1, was calculated as the inverse of the normalised Shannon entropy across all productive clones. High-frequency clones were defined as the share of the repertoire occupied by the top 100 clones, with only clones passing a 95% confidence test being retained. Repertoire diversity was measured with the Simpson index, and overlap between samples was measured with the Morisita-Horn index. The table comes from immuneACCESS by way of TCRdb, which keeps in-frame sequences with V and J called. Part of the clones is missing from these tables; in studies checked, under half for an unresolved V gene and the rest for unknown reasons. That table gives V, J and clone size, and the DNA gave D and trimming. The sample records about 62,000 clones, 70% to 90% of which are singletons. Over 2% of the sample rests with the top ten.

In the paper's terms, the time point label means: neoterminal ileum biopsy at postoperative endoscopy, about 6 months after surgery. Eligible patients were adults with ileal or ileocolonic Crohn's disease who had an indication for ileocolonic resection. Whole ileal mucosal biopsies were stored frozen at -80°C before DNA extraction. Genomic DNA was isolated from frozen whole biopsies using a TRizol-based method, and the DNA was quantified with a NanoDrop 2000 spectrophotometer. The TCR was taken from an adult with Crohn's disease. Input material: ileal tissue. This chain is built from TRBV4-2 and TRBJ2-7, with the identity of the D gene unclear. In nucleotides, the sequence is TGTGCCAGCAGCCAACTTTTCGGTTACGAGCAGTACTTC. It translates to CASSQLFGYEQYF.